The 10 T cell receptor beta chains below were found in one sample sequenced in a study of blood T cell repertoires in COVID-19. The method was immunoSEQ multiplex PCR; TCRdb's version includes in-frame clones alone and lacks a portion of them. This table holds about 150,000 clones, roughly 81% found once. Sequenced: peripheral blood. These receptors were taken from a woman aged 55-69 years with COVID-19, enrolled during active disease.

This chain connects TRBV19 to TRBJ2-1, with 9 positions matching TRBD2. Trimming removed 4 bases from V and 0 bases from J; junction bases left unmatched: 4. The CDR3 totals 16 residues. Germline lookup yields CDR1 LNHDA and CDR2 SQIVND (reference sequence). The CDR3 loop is CASSRSGGSSYNEQFF. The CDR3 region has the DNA TGTGCCAGTAGTAGAAGCGGGGGGAGCTCCTACAATGAGCAGTTCTTC.

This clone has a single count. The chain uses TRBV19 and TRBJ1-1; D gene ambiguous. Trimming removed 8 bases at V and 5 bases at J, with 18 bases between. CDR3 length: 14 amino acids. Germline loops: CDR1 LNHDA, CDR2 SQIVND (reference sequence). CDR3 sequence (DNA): TGTGCCAGTGGAGGGATCCGAGTGGGTACTGAAGCTTTCTTT. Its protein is CASGGIRVGTEAFF.

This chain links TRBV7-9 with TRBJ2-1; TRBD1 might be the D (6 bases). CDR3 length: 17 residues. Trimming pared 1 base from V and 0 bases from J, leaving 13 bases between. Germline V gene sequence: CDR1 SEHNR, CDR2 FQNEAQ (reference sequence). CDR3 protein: CASSLVRGISSYNEQFF. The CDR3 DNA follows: TGTGCCAGCAGCTTAGTCAGGGGAATAAGCTCCTACAATGAGCAGTTCTTC.

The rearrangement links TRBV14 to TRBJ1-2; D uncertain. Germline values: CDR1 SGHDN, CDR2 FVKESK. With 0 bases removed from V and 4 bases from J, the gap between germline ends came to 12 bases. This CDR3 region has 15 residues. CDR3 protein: CASSQDRSGTYGYTF. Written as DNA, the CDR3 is TGTGCCAGCAGCCAAGATCGAAGCGGTACCTATGGCTACACCTTC.

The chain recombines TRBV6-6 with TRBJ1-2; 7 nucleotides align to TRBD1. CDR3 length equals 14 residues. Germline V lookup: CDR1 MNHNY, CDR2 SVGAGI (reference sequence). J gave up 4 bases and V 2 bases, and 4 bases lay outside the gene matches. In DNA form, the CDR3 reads TGTGCCAGCAGTTACGGGGGACAGATCTATGGCTACACCTTC. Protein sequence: CASSYGGQIYGYTF.

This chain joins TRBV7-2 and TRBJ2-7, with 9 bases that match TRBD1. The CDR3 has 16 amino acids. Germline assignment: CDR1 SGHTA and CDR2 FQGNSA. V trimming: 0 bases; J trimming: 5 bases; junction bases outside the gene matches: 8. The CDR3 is CASSLAAGQGYNEQYF. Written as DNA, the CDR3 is TGTGCCAGCAGCTTAGCGGCTGGACAGGGGTATAACGAGCAGTACTTC. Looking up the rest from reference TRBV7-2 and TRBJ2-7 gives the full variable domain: GAGVSQSPSNKVTEKGKDVELRCDPISGHTALYWYRQSLGQGLEFLIYFQGNSAPDKSGLPSDRFSAERTGGSVSTLTIQRTQQEDSAVYLCASSLAAGQGYNEQYFGPGTRLTVT.

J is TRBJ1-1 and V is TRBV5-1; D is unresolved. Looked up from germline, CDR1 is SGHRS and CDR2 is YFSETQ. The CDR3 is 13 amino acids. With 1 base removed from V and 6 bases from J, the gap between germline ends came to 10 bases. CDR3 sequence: CASSLILGSEAFF. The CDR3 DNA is TGCGCCAGCAGCTTGATTCTCGGGTCTGAAGCTTTCTTT.

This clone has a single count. CDR3 residues: CASSLGQGATGELFF. CDR3 DNA sequence: TGTGCCAGCAGCTTGGGACAGGGGGCAACCGGGGAGCTGTTTTTT. The chain recombines TRBV7-3 with TRBJ2-2, with TRBD1 identical over 12 bases. The CDR3 consists of 15 residues. Looked up from germline, CDR1 is SGHTA and CDR2 is FQGTGA. J lost 5 bases, V lost 3 bases, and 1 base had no gene match.

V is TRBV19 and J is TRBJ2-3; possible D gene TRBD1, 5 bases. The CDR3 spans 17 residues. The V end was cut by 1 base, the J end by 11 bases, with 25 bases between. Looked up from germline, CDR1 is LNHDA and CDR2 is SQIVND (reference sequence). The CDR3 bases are TGTGCCAGTAGTATAGTGGGGCAGGGAAAGTACCATATAAAGCAGTATTTT. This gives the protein CASSIVGQGKYHIKQYF. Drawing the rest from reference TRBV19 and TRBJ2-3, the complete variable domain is DGGITQSPKYLFRKEGQNVTLSCEQNLNHDAMYWYRQDPGQGLRLIYYSQIVNDFQKGDIAEGYSVSREKKESFPLTVTSAQKNPTAFYLCASSIVGQGKYHIKQYFGPGTRLTVL.

The CDR3 DNA follows: TGCGCCAGCAGCTTGGGACAGGGGGCCTATGGCTACACCTTC. Amino acid sequence: CASSLGQGAYGYTF. The chain carries TRBV5-1 and TRBJ1-2; 10 nucleotides match TRBD1. The CDR3 length is 14 residues. The germline CDR1 and CDR2 sequences are SGHRS and YFSETQ. After removal of 0 bases from V and 4 bases from J, the junction contained 0 bases not matched to a gene.